This T cell receptor beta chain was documented in a study of T cells expressing NK-cell markers (dated by TCRdb to 2019 to 2021). For the wider study: TCR beta-chain repertoires were profiled in sorted CD3+CD56+NKG2C+, CD3+CD56+NKG2C- and CD3+CD56-NKG2C+ T-cell subsets from fewer than 10 donors. All eight donors whose samples were sequenced were randomly selected healthy volunteers, three of them men and five women. Libraries were sequenced as 2 x 150 bp reads on Illumina HiSeq 2000/2500, MiSeq or NextSeq. Of the eight sequenced donors, seven were found to be HCMV-seropositive and one was found to be HCMV-seronegative.

TCRdb records Illumina HiSeq 2000 as the sequencer. TCR beta cDNA libraries were made by 5'RACE template switching that added a universal primer site and unique molecular identifiers. cDNA synthesis was primed from the TCR beta constant segment and was followed by two successive PCR amplification steps. From the authors' description of their analysis: Reads were demultiplexed and grouped by UMI with MIGEC, and clonotypes were assembled and quantified with MiTCR. To exclude erroneous sequences, any TCR cDNA sequence not supported by at least two reads was discarded. The tcR package was used for downstream repertoire analysis, and clonotypes were matched between fractions using CDR3 nucleotide sequence together with V segment. VDJmatch was used to annotate antigen specificity against VDJdb, with one amino acid substitution in CDR3 allowed. TCRdb reprocessed the reads, so every CDR3 protein sequence counts as one entry and DNA is not shown. These V and J calls originate from TCRdb's pipeline instead of the authors' own analysis. Per the sample table, the count is 500,000 to 600,000 distinct CDR3 sequences. The ten largest clonotypes hold about 3.6% of the sample.

Comment on this clonotype: The clone's antigen remains unknown.

Broad study findings and their caveats: Those dominant clonotypes were again the most abundant among CD3+CD56-NKG2C+ cells in a few donors, at roughly 28.3-65%. It remained unclear whether the expanded NKG2C-expressing T cell clones were specific for HCMV antigens. In 6 or 7 donors, the dominant CD3+CD56+NKG2C+ clonotypes ranked among the top 10 CD8+ clonotypes, making up 1.0-7.0% of CD8+ T cells.

To determine HCMV serostatus, a commercial ELISA kit was used to detect HCMV-specific IgG in serum. Peripheral blood mononuclear cells were isolated from blood by Ficoll density gradient centrifugation. According to the germline V gene, CDR1 reads MNHEY and CDR2 reads SVGEGT. The CDR3 contains 14 residues, cysteine and phenylalanine counted. No coding sequence is recorded. The sequenced sample was blood T cells: a sorted CD56 or NKG2C T cell subset, CD4+ or CD8+ T cells, or bulk PBMC T cells (not recorded which). This sequence originates from a man aged 18 to 30 in good health. Donor details come from another sample of the same person, matched by shared clones. The rearranged segments are TRBV6-2 or TRBV6-3 and TRBJ1-4. The CDR3 is CASSSSATNEKLFF.